What follows describes a single T cell receptor beta chain. This record comes from a study of blood T cell repertoires in COVID-19. In the study overall: Researchers got acute and convalescent COVID-19 samples from the United States, Italy and Spain.

The germline V gene encodes CDR1 MNHNY and CDR2 SVGAGI (reference sequence). With 6 bases removed from V and 4 bases from J, the gap between germline ends came to 24 bases. The CDR3 loop spans 18 amino acids. In the original processing: Quantification of nucleated cells was approximated via reference gene primer amplification. Clones were sequenced by immunoSEQ multiplex PCR, and TCRdb holds only the in-frame ones, with some missing. V, J and clone size reflect that table, while D and trimming were determined from the DNA. The sample holds 60,000 to 80,000 clones, 84% seen once. The sample was peripheral blood. The rearrangement links TRBV6-6 to TRBJ2-2; TRBD2 is a possible D gene (6 bases). This sequence originates from a man in his forties or fifties with active COVID-19. CDR3 nucleotide sequence: TGTGCCAGCAGCCGACCTTACTCGGGACTCGAAGGCACCGGGGAGCTGTTTTTT. This translates into CASSRPYSGLEGTGELFF.